This T cell receptor (beta chain) stems from a study of blood T cell repertoires in COVID-19. TCRdb keeps only in-frame clones here, not all; method: immunoSEQ multiplex PCR. The table shows around 190,000 clones, with approximately 91% occurring only once. CDR3 length: 16 residues. CDR1 SGHAT and CDR2 FQNNGV come from the germline V gene. V trimming: 1 base; J trimming: 7 bases; junction bases outside the gene matches: 7. The chain combines TRBV11-2 with TRBJ2-7; TRBD2 matches 13 bases. This TCR was sampled from a man aged 45 to 65 with COVID-19, enrolled during active disease. The sequencing sample was made of peripheral blood. The CDR3 loop reads CASSLAAGLAGIEQYF. The CDR3 DNA reads TGTGCCAGCAGCTTAGCCGCGGGACTAGCGGGAATAGAGCAGTACTTC.